This T cell receptor beta chain stems from a study of T cell clusters in autoimmune cytopenias. About the research overall: TRB sequencing had a median around 52,000 reads and about 2,500 distinct clonotypes per sample. Study findings and constraints: TRB repertoire shifts in secondary cytopenia and chronic lymphocytic leukemia mostly reflected lymphoma, not autoimmunity.

TRB was amplified from approximately 250 ng of peripheral blood genomic DNA per sample. TRB was amplified by touch-down multiplex PCR, primer pools A and B combined. For each CDR3 protein, TCRdb gives one entry from its re-call of the multiplex PCR reads, without DNA. The sample data list about 5,000 distinct CDR3 sequences. Worth noting for this clonotype: Its cognate antigen is unknown.

Germline lookup yields CDR1 MNHEY and CDR2 SMNVEV (reference sequence). The CDR3 length is 16 residues. This sample was also put to use in a study of T cell repertoires in aging, cancer and after chemotherapy. That source notes: Repeat sampling of healthy donors over several months to years showed clear clonal overlap. Untreated cancer patients had significantly lower blood TCR diversity than age-matched healthy donors.

This receptor was taken from a human donor in good health. The chain links TRBV27 to TRBJ1-1. What was sequenced was peripheral blood. The CDR3 spells CASSLAGGVGNTEAFF.